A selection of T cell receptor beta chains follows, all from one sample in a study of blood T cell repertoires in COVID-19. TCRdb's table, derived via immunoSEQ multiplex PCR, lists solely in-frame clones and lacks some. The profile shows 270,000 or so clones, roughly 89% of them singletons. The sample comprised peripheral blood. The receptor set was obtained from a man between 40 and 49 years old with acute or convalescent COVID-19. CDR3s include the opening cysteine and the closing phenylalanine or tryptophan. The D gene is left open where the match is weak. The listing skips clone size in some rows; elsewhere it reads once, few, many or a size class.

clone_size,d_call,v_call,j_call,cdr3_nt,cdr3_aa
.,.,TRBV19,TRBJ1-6,TGTGCCAGTAGTATCCGGGGATATAATTCACCCCTCCACTTT,CASSIRGYNSPLHF
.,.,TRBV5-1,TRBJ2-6,TGCGCCAGCAGCCTGGACGACACCTCTGGGGCCAACGTCCTGACTTTC,CASSLDDTSGANVLTF
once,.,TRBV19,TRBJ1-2,TGTGCCAGTAGTGAGCGGGGGGCACGGACTAGAGGCCATGGCTACACCTTC,CASSERGARTRGHGYTF
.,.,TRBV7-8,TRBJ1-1,TGTGCCAGCAGCCGAGTGAGGTATAACACTGAAGCTTTCTTT,CASSRVRYNTEAFF
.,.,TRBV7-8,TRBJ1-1,TGTGCCAGCAGCTCCTGGAACACTGAAGCTTTCTTT,CASSSWNTEAFF
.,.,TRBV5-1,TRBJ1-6,TGCGCCAGCAGCTTGAACAGGGAGACCAATTCACCCCTCCACTTT,CASSLNRETNSPLHF
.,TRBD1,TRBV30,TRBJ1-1,TGTGCTATTGAAACAGGGGGCCCTGAAGCTTTCTTT,CAIETGGPEAFF
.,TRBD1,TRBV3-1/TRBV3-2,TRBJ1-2,TGTGCCAGCAGCCAAGGGGGACAGGGGGCTCTAATCTATGGCTACACCTTC,CASSQGGQGALIYGYTF
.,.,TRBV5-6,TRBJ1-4,TGTGCCAGCAGCTTGATTCGGGGGGGAAAACTGTTTTTT,CASSLIRGGKLFF
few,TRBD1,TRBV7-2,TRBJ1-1,TGTGCCAGCAGGTCGGGACAGGGGAACACTGAAGCTTTCTTT,CASRSGQGNTEAFF
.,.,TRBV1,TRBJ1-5,TGCACCAGCAGCCAAGAATTATACAGGGGCTGCTATAGCAATCAGCCCCAGCATTTT,CTSSQELYRGCYSNQPQHF
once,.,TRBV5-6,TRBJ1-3,TGTGCCAGCAGCTTGCTAGTGGCCCAGCTCTCTGGAAACACCATATATTTT,CASSLLVAQLSGNTIYF
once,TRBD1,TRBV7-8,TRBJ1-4,TGTGCCAGCAGCTTATTGGCAGGGGGTTATGCAACTAATGAAAAACTGTTTTTT,CASSLLAGGYATNEKLFF
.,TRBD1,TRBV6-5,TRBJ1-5,TGTGCCAGCAGCCGTGACAGGGCCAGTCAGCCCCAGCATTTT,CASSRDRASQPQHF
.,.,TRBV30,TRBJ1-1,TGTGCCTGGAGTACACCGTCTCAGAACACTGAAGCTTTCTTT,CAWSTPSQNTEAFF
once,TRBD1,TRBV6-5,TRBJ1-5,TGTGCCACGCAGGGGACAGGGTATCAGCCCCAGCATTTT,CATQGTGYQPQHF
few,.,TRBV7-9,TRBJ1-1,TGTGCCAGCAGCTTAATTAAAGGGGCGGAAGCTTTCTTT,CASSLIKGAEAFF
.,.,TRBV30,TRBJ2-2,TGTGCCTGGAGTGTACTGAAGAACACCGGGGAGCTGTTTTTT,CAWSVLKNTGELFF
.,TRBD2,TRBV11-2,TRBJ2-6,TGTGCCAGCAGTTATCCCCCTAGCGGGGGCCTCTCTGGGGCCAACGTCCTGACTTTC,CASSYPPSGGLSGANVLTF
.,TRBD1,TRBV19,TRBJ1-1,TGTGCCAGTAGTATATTTGGGACAGGGGTAACTGAAGCTTTCTTT,CASSIFGTGVTEAFF
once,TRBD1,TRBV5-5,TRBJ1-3,TGTGCCAGCAGCTTAGAGGGGGCTTACTCTGGAAACACCATATATTTT,CASSLEGAYSGNTIYF
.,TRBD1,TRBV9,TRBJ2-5,TGTGCCAGCAGCGGGCAGGGGGCCCAAGAGACCCAGTACTTC,CASSGQGAQETQYF
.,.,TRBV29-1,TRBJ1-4,TGCAGCGTTGCTCTACAGGGCGTAGAAAAACTGTTTTTT,CSVALQGVEKLFF
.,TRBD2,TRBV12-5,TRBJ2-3,TGTGCTAGTGGTTCCCTGACTAGCGGGGGGGCAGATACGCAGTATTTT,CASGSLTSGGADTQYF
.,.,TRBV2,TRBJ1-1,TGTGCCAGCAGCTTTAACACTGAAGCTTTCTTT,CASSFNTEAFF
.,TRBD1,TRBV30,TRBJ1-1,TGTGCCTGGAGGGGAATAGGACAGGGTGTCACTGAAGCTTTCTTT,CAWRGIGQGVTEAFF
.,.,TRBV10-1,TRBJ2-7,TGCGCCAGCAGTGAGACTCCAGGGTGGGTCCAGTACTTC,CASSETPGWVQYF
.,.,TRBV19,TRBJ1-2,TGTGCCAGTAGCCCCGCAAGGGGGAACTATGGCTACACCTTC,CASSPARGNYGYTF
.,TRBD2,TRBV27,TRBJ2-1,TGTGCCAGCGGGGCTAGCGGGGACCCCTACAATGAGCAGTTCTTC,CASGASGDPYNEQFF
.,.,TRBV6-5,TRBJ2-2,TGTGCCAGCAGTTACTCGGGGGCCGCAGGGGAGCTGTTTTTT,CASSYSGAAGELFF
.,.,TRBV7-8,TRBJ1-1,TGTGCCAGCAGCCCTCGCTGGGCCCCTGAAGCTTTCTTT,CASSPRWAPEAFF